Below are 20 T cell receptor beta chains sequenced from a single sample in a study of T-cell memory formation after mild COVID-19. TCRdb recomputed calls from the 5' RACE reads with MiXCR, one row per CDR3 protein. Of hundreds of thousands of distinct CDR3 sequences listed, 25% to 30% were seen once; the top ten hold approximately 13%. The sequenced material came from PBMCs or a T cell subset sorted from them (not recorded which). The receptors derive from an adult woman who had mild COVID-19 (a few samples of this study predate the infection). Cell type and time point are not known.

This rearrangement joins TRBV6-5 to TRBJ2-7; TRBD2 is a possible D gene (6 bases). The germline CDR1 and CDR2 sequences are MNHEY and SVGAGI. CDR3 length: 14 amino acids. The V end lost 4 bases, the J end lost 7 bases, and 17 bases lay between the germline ends. The CDR3 region has the DNA TGTGCCAGCAGTTCGGGGGAGATGTCGTTAGAGCAGTACTTC. The encoded protein is CASSSGEMSLEQYF.

The sample holds many counts of this clonotype. This chain joins TRBV7-9 and TRBJ2-3; D unclear. Trimming shortened V by 5 bases and J by 6 bases, and 21 bases separated the two germline ends. The CDR3 contains 16 residues. Germline V CDR1 and CDR2: SEHNR, FQNEAQ (reference sequence). The CDR3 region has the DNA TGTGCCAGCAGCATTCGCTTCGGGTCCCGGGTGGATACGCAGTATTTT. Protein product: CASSIRFGSRVDTQYF.

This clonotype was seen a few times. This sequence joins TRBV24-1 and TRBJ1-5; 8 nucleotides agree with TRBD1. Germline values: CDR1 KGHDR, CDR2 SFDVKD. V was clipped by 4 bases and J by 5 bases; unmatched bases: 6. This CDR3 has 15 residues. CDR3 residues: CATSENGQGHQPQHF. CDR3 nucleotide sequence: TGTGCCACCAGTGAGAACGGACAGGGCCATCAGCCCCAGCATTTT.

This chain joins TRBV24-1 and TRBJ2-3, with TRBD2 as a possible D gene (6 bases). In germline, CDR1 is KGHDR, CDR2 SFDVKD. Trimming pared 4 bases from V and 3 bases from J, leaving 13 bases between. The CDR3 has 15 amino acids. CDR3 DNA sequence: TGTGCCACCAGTGACCCCGGACGGGAGACAGATACGCAGTATTTT. This gives the protein CATSDPGRETDTQYF.

There are a few counts of this clonotype. The J gene is TRBJ2-2, the V gene TRBV12-3 or TRBV12-4; D remains ambiguous. V was shortened by 8 bases and J by 2 bases, with 18 bases between the two germline ends. The CDR3 extends over 16 amino acids. The CDR3 region is CASSLGSHLNTGELFF. CDR3 DNA sequence: TGTGCCAGCTCCCTGGGGTCACACCTCAACACCGGGGAGCTGTTTTTT.

This clonotype turned up a few times. The V call is TRBV29-1, the J call TRBJ2-2; no firm D call. This CDR3 contains 12 residues. Germline V gives CDR1 SQVTM, CDR2 ANQGSEA. V gave up 5 bases and J gave up 0 bases, with 4 bases separating them. The CDR3 DNA reads as TGCAGCGTTCTTGCGAACACCGGGGAGCTGTTTTTT. Amino acid sequence: CSVLANTGELFF.

This sequence joins TRBV12-3 or TRBV12-4 and TRBJ1-2; D remains ambiguous. V dropped 6 bases and J dropped 8 bases, with 22 bases sitting between them. CDR3 length: 15 residues. The DNA of the CDR3 is TGTGCCAGCAGCCAATACCCCGGTGGTCCGGTAGGCTACACCTTC. Encoded protein: CASSQYPGGPVGYTF.

This clonotype turned up a few times. The chain joins TRBV4-2 to TRBJ2-5; 7 bases fit TRBD2. The CDR3 spans 16 residues. V dropped 3 bases and J dropped 1; count of bases not matched to a gene: 8. Germline assignment: CDR1 LGHNA and CDR2 YNFKEQ. The CDR3 loop reads CASSHRGLAVQETQYF. The DNA for the CDR3 is TGTGCCAGCAGCCACCGCGGGCTAGCGGTCCAAGAGACCCAGTACTTC.

The chain uses TRBV29-1 and TRBJ2-7; 9 bases map to TRBD2. Germline assignment: CDR1 SQVTM and CDR2 ANQGSEA. The CDR3 loop spans 14 amino acids. V lost 4 bases to trimming and J lost 2 bases; unmatched junction nucleotides: 6. CDR3 region: CSVGKREAAYEQYF. The CDR3 DNA reads TGCAGCGTTGGGAAGCGGGAGGCCGCCTACGAGCAGTACTTC.

V is TRBV7-9 and J is TRBJ1-2, with 7 bases that match TRBD1. CDR1 SEHNR and CDR2 FQNEAQ come from the germline V gene (reference sequence). The CDR3 contains 13 residues. V lost 5 bases, J lost 4 bases, and 4 bases stayed unmatched. This CDR3 reads CASSQGTVYGYTF. The CDR3 bases are TGTGCCAGCAGCCAAGGGACAGTCTATGGCTACACCTTC.

This chain joins TRBV2 and TRBJ1-5, with TRBD1 matching over 8 bases. This CDR3 spans 16 amino acids. The V segment lost 5 bases and the J segment 0 bases; nucleotides outside the gene matches: 6. CDR1 and CDR2 (germline): SNHLY, FYNNEI. This CDR3 is CASSRLGTGSNQPQHF. The DNA for the CDR3 is TGTGCCAGCAGTCGCCTCGGGACAGGTAGCAATCAGCCCCAGCATTTT.

The rearrangement joins TRBV7-9 to TRBJ2-5; D assignment may be TRBD1 or TRBD2 (5 bases each). The CDR3 is 13 amino acids. In germline, CDR1 is SEHNR, CDR2 FQNEAQ (reference sequence). Trimming stripped 2 bases from V and 5 bases from J, with 9 bases between. The CDR3 bases are TGTGCCAGCAGCTTATGGGGGAGCGAGACCCAGTACTTC. It translates to CASSLWGSETQYF.

This clonotype was counted between two and nine times. The V and J genes are TRBV5-1 and TRBJ1-1; D unresolved. Looked up from germline, CDR1 is SGHRS and CDR2 is YFSETQ. The CDR3 sequence is 14 residues long. V was cut by 5 bases and J by 5 bases, with 16 bases left in between. CDR3 loop: CASREAGRSTEAFF. CDR3 DNA sequence: TGCGCCAGCAGAGAAGCCGGGAGATCAACTGAAGCTTTCTTT.

The chain has TRBV11-3 and TRBJ2-1; 8 bases line up with TRBD2. Trimming cost V 2 bases and J 10 bases; bases outside gene matches: 13. Germline lookup yields CDR1 SGHNT and CDR2 YENEEA. CDR3 length: 16 amino acids. Here the CDR3 reads CASSLRVAGTFVEQFF. CDR3 sequence (DNA): TGTGCCAGCAGCTTAAGGGTAGCGGGGACTTTTGTGGAGCAGTTCTTC.

This clonotype was counted only a few times. The CDR3 protein is CAISGTDPNTGELFF. CDR3 DNA sequence: TGTGCCATCAGCGGGACAGACCCAAACACCGGGGAGCTGTTTTTT. The chain uses TRBV10-3 and TRBJ2-2; 7 bases align to TRBD1. Germline lookup yields CDR1 ENHRY and CDR2 SYGVKD. This CDR3 is 15 amino acids long. V gave up 6 bases and J gave up 2 bases; unmatched junction bases: 6.

This clonotype was observed a few times. This chain connects TRBV7-6 to TRBJ2-3; D remains ambiguous. The germline gives CDR1 SGHVS, CDR2 FNYEAQ. The CDR3 loop spans 15 amino acids. V lost 1 base to trimming and J lost 1 base, with 9 bases between them. Here the CDR3 DNA reads TGTGCCAGCAGCTTAGGAATGCAGGGCACAGATACGCAGTATTTT. Protein product: CASSLGMQGTDTQYF.

This clonotype appeared a few times. The V and J genes are TRBV12-3 or TRBV12-4 and TRBJ2-1; TRBD2 aligns across 14 bases. CDR3 length: 16 amino acids. After removal of 5 bases from V and 6 bases from J, the junction contained 6 bases not matched to a gene. DNA of the CDR3: TGTGCCAGCAGTATCGGGACTAGCGGGGGACGCAATGAGCAGTTCTTC. Translated: CASSIGTSGGRNEQFF.

This clonotype was seen more than once but under ten times. The chain has TRBV7-2 and TRBJ2-1; 15 nucleotides line up with TRBD2. The CDR3 contains 17 residues. Germline trimming cut 6 bases from V and 1 base from J; bases unmatched to any gene: 4. Germline CDR1 is SGHTA and CDR2 is FQGNSA. CDR3 DNA: TGTGCCAGCAGGACCGGGACTAGCGGGAGGTCCTACAATGAGCAGTTCTTC. Translated, it gives CASRTGTSGRSYNEQFF.

This clonotype was detected only once. The J gene is TRBJ2-1, the V gene TRBV20-1; TRBD2 matches 13 bases. J was trimmed by 6 bases and V by 3 bases; bases with no gene match: 5. The V gene's germline CDR1 is DFQATT and CDR2 SNEGSKA (reference sequence). This CDR3 is 15 amino acids long. Here the CDR3 DNA reads TGCAGTGCTAGTGGCGGGACTAGCGGGGTCAATGAGCAGTTCTTC. Its protein is CSASGGTSGVNEQFF.

The genes are TRBV6-2 or TRBV6-3 and TRBJ2-3; D is undetermined. Germline-derived CDR1 and CDR2 are MNHEY and SVGEGT. This CDR3 is 14 amino acids long. The V and J ends lost 4 bases and 1 base respectively, with 9 bases between them. The CDR3 region is CASSLYPGTDTQYF. The CDR3 DNA sequence: TGTGCCAGCAGTTTGTACCCTGGCACAGATACGCAGTATTTT.